The rows below give T cell receptor beta chains drawn from one sample of a study of cytomegalovirus exposure and HLA in healthy donors. This table comes from immunoSEQ multiplex PCR, and its TCRdb copy is limited to in-frame clones, with some not included. The table records over 45,000 clones, 65% to 90% of them present only once. What was sequenced was PBMCs. The receptors here all came from a man aged 25-45 years in good health and CMV-seronegative. CDR3s include the opening cysteine and the closing phenylalanine or tryptophan. Each record gives: V gene, D gene, clone size, J gene, CDR3 protein, CDR3 DNA. A D gene is named only where the DNA matches it firmly. A row's size may be missing; if present it is once, few, many or a size class.

V gene: TRBV10-1
D gene: TRBD1
clone size: -
J gene: TRBJ1-1
CDR3 protein: CASSEDRAGTEAFF
CDR3 DNA: TGCGCCAGCAGTGAAGACAGGGCCGGCACTGAAGCTTTCTTT

V gene: TRBV7-6
D gene: -
clone size: -
J gene: TRBJ1-2
CDR3 protein: CASSPDRGYGYTF
CDR3 DNA: TGTGCCAGCAGCCCAGATCGGGGGTATGGCTACACCTTC

V gene: TRBV9
D gene: TRBD2
clone size: -
J gene: TRBJ2-5
CDR3 protein: CASSPRGEGGTQYF
CDR3 DNA: TGTGCCAGCAGCCCCCGGGGGGAGGGTGGGACCCAGTACTTC

V gene: TRBV15
D gene: -
clone size: -
J gene: TRBJ2-3
CDR3 protein: CATGPVTDTQYF
CDR3 DNA: TGTGCCACCGGGCCGGTCACAGATACGCAGTATTTT

V gene: TRBV7-9
D gene: -
clone size: -
J gene: TRBJ1-4
CDR3 protein: CASSAHGAEKLFF
CDR3 DNA: TGTGCCAGCAGCGCGCACGGAGCTGAAAAACTGTTTTTT

V gene: TRBV27
D gene: TRBD2
clone size: -
J gene: TRBJ2-4
CDR3 protein: CASSSWDYLAKNIQYF
CDR3 DNA: TGTGCCAGCAGTTCCTGGGACTACCTAGCCAAAAACATTCAGTACTTC

V gene: TRBV14
D gene: -
clone size: once
J gene: TRBJ1-1
CDR3 protein: CASSQDWAGRLNTEAFF
CDR3 DNA: TGTGCCAGCAGCCAAGATTGGGCAGGGCGATTGAACACTGAAGCTTTCTTT

V gene: TRBV19
D gene: TRBD1
clone size: -
J gene: TRBJ1-2
CDR3 protein: CASWGDDRDFIGYTF
CDR3 DNA: TGTGCCAGCTGGGGCGACGACAGGGATTTTATCGGCTACACCTTC

V gene: TRBV7-7
D gene: -
clone size: -
J gene: TRBJ2-7
CDR3 protein: CASSLANCKTIGSIGCEQYF
CDR3 DNA: TGTGCTAGCAGCTTAGCCAACTGTAAGACGATAGGGAGTATCGGGTGCGAGCAGTACTTC

V gene: TRBV11-2
D gene: -
clone size: few
J gene: TRBJ2-5
CDR3 protein: CASSPIQETQYF
CDR3 DNA: TGTGCCAGCAGCCCCATCCAAGAGACCCAGTACTTC

V gene: TRBV7-8
D gene: -
clone size: -
J gene: TRBJ2-7
CDR3 protein: CASSLAEGIYEQYF
CDR3 DNA: TGTGCCAGCAGCTTAGCGGAGGGGATCTACGAGCAGTACTTC

V gene: TRBV19
D gene: TRBD1
clone size: -
J gene: TRBJ1-4
CDR3 protein: CASSTQDRGGEKLFF
CDR3 DNA: TGTGCCAGTAGTACCCAGGACAGGGGCGGAGAAAAACTGTTTTTT

V gene: TRBV4-3
D gene: -
clone size: -
J gene: TRBJ2-6
CDR3 protein: CASSQSGSSGANVLTF
CDR3 DNA: TGCGCCAGCAGCCAGTCGGGGAGTTCTGGGGCCAACGTCCTGACTTTC

V gene: TRBV7-9
D gene: TRBD1
clone size: -
J gene: TRBJ2-2
CDR3 protein: CASSPLLPGQGDTGELFF
CDR3 DNA: TGTGCCAGCAGCCCTTTGTTGCCGGGACAGGGTGACACCGGGGAGCTGTTTTTT

V gene: TRBV6-5
D gene: -
clone size: -
J gene: TRBJ2-7
CDR3 protein: CASTPGQGYEQYF
CDR3 DNA: TGTGCCAGCACCCCAGGGCAGGGCTACGAGCAGTACTTC

V gene: TRBV2
D gene: -
clone size: -
J gene: TRBJ2-5
CDR3 protein: CASSGAGAGETQYF
CDR3 DNA: TGTGCCAGCAGTGGGGCAGGGGCCGGGGAGACCCAGTACTTC

V gene: TRBV7-3
D gene: TRBD1
clone size: few
J gene: TRBJ1-1
CDR3 protein: CASSSQGMNTEAFF
CDR3 DNA: TGTGCCAGCAGCTCACAGGGGATGAACACTGAAGCTTTCTTT

V gene: TRBV7-9
D gene: TRBD1
clone size: -
J gene: TRBJ1-1
CDR3 protein: CSSSPRDRFLTEAFF
CDR3 DNA: TGTTCCAGCAGCCCGCGGGACAGGTTCCTCACTGAAGCTTTCTTT

V gene: TRBV7-9
D gene: TRBD1
clone size: once
J gene: TRBJ2-7
CDR3 protein: CASSLDWQGDAYEQYF
CDR3 DNA: TGTGCCAGCAGCTTAGATTGGCAGGGGGATGCCTACGAGCAGTACTTC

V gene: TRBV4-1
D gene: -
clone size: -
J gene: TRBJ1-6
CDR3 protein: CASSQDRTSYNSPLHF
CDR3 DNA: TGCGCCAGCAGCCAAGATCGGACAAGTTATAATTCACCCCTCCACTTT

V gene: TRBV7-2
D gene: TRBD1
clone size: -
J gene: TRBJ2-7
CDR3 protein: CASSSSDRGFSYEQYF
CDR3 DNA: TGTGCCAGCAGCTCGTCCGACAGGGGGTTTTCCTACGAGCAGTACTTC

V gene: TRBV2
D gene: TRBD1
clone size: few
J gene: TRBJ1-5
CDR3 protein: CASSVDRVSNQPQHF
CDR3 DNA: TGTGCCAGCAGTGTTGACAGGGTTAGCAATCAGCCCCAGCATTTT

V gene: TRBV19
D gene: -
clone size: -
J gene: TRBJ2-3
CDR3 protein: CASSLARGASTDTQYF
CDR3 DNA: TGTGCCAGTAGTCTCGCCAGGGGGGCTAGCACAGATACGCAGTATTTT

V gene: TRBV7-2
D gene: TRBD1
clone size: -
J gene: TRBJ2-2
CDR3 protein: CASSWGTGRAGELFF
CDR3 DNA: TGTGCCAGCAGCTGGGGGACAGGGCGAGCCGGGGAGCTGTTTTTT

V gene: TRBV29-1
D gene: -
clone size: -
J gene: TRBJ1-1
CDR3 protein: CSVSTGGGTEAFF
CDR3 DNA: TGCAGCGTCTCGACAGGCGGGGGCACTGAAGCTTTCTTT

V gene: TRBV11-3
D gene: -
clone size: -
J gene: TRBJ2-7
CDR3 protein: CASSPGVGYEQYF
CDR3 DNA: TGTGCCAGCAGCCCGGGGGTCGGCTACGAGCAGTACTTC

V gene: TRBV4-1
D gene: TRBD1
clone size: -
J gene: TRBJ2-3
CDR3 protein: CASSQQPTGGSTDTQYF
CDR3 DNA: TGCGCCAGCAGCCAACAACCTACAGGGGGCAGCACAGATACGCAGTATTTT

V gene: TRBV6-5
D gene: TRBD1
clone size: -
J gene: TRBJ1-4
CDR3 protein: CASSYTGGLEKLFF
CDR3 DNA: TGTGCCAGCAGTTATACAGGGGGCCTTGAAAAACTGTTTTTT

V gene: TRBV5-4
D gene: -
clone size: -
J gene: TRBJ1-4
CDR3 protein: CASSLGQGERNEKLFF
CDR3 DNA: TGTGCCAGCAGCTTAGGCCAAGGAGAACGAAATGAAAAACTGTTTTTT

V gene: TRBV7-2
D gene: -
clone size: -
J gene: TRBJ1-1
CDR3 protein: CASSLPGAGTEAFF
CDR3 DNA: TGTGCCAGCAGTCTCCCAGGCGCGGGCACTGAAGCTTTCTTT

V gene: TRBV9
D gene: -
clone size: -
J gene: TRBJ2-1
CDR3 protein: CASSGTDAEEQFF
CDR3 DNA: TGTGCCAGCAGCGGGACAGATGCGGAGGAGCAGTTCTTC